This T cell receptor (beta chain) was found in a study of post-analysis software for immune sequencing data. The overall study: Disease trajectories encompassed relapsing-remitting, secondary progressive and progressive-relapsing multiple sclerosis. General study findings and limits: There were five TRBV segments more frequent in patients than controls, and TRBV5-6, TRBV5-1 and TRBV20-1 were among them. Strong co-clustering by F measure linked samples that shared a preparation batch. Significantly decreased normalized Chao1 diversity was recorded for multiple sclerosis patients relative to controls.

Carried by the TCR beta cDNA libraries were unique molecular identifiers. Input of about 0.95 to 10 million T cells yielded roughly 0.5 million cDNA molecules. In TCRdb, the PCR reads were re-called with MiXCR into one record per CDR3 protein. The data show about 800,000 distinct CDR3 sequences, just under 30% seen once. The CDR3 extends over 16 amino acids. Germline V gene lookup returns CDR1 LNHNV and CDR2 YYDKDF (reference sequence). Points on this clonotype: Its matching antigen is unknown. The junction departs from the called germline gene at one end, perhaps through a read error.

The clonotype comes from a girl aged 10 to 17 with multiple sclerosis. The rearrangement links TRBV15 to TRBJ1-1; tentative D call: TRBD1 (6 bases). Sequencing was done on a sample of blood. The DNA for the CDR3 is TGTGCCGCCAGCAGAGATATTTCAGGGGTGGAAACTGAAGCTTTCTTT. This codes for CAASRDISGVETEAFF.